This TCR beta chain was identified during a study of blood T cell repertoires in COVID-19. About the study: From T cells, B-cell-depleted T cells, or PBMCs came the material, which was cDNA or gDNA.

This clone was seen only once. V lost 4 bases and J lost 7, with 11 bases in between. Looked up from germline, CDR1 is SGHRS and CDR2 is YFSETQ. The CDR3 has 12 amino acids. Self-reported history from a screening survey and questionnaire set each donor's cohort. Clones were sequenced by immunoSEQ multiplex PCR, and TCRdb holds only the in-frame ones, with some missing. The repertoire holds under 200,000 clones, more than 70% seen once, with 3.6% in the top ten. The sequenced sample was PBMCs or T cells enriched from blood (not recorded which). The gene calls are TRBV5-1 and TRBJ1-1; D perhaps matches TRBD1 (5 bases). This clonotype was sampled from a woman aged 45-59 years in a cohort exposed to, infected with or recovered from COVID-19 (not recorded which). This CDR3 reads CASSPGQGEAFF. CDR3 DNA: TGCGCCAGCAGCCCCGGACAAGGTGAAGCTTTCTTT.